Sequencing of this TCR beta chain was carried out in a study of cytomegalovirus exposure and HLA in healthy donors. CDR1 is LNHDA, CDR2 SQIVND, per germline (reference sequence). After removal of 0 bases from V and 6 bases from J, the junction contained 20 bases not matched to a gene. The CDR3 has 21 amino acids. Measured with immunoSEQ multiplex PCR; TCRdb has only the in-frame clones, and not every one. Of 250,000 to 400,000 clones in the sample, roughly 90% were seen once. J is TRBJ2-5 and V is TRBV19; 12 bases fit TRBD1. The material sequenced was PBMCs. The sequence derives from a man in his thirties or forties in good health and CMV-seronegative. The CDR3 loop reads CASSIDTGTGGIGSLSKTQYF. CDR3 in DNA: TGTGCCAGTAGTATAGACACAGGGACAGGGGGCATCGGTTCCCTTTCGAAGACCCAGTACTTC.